This is a list of T cell receptor beta chains from one sample in a study of T-cell reconstitution after alpha-beta-depleted transplantation in children. Via MiXCR, TCRdb re-called the PCR reads, giving one row per CDR3 protein. The top ten clones hold just under 45% of a sample with about 210,000 distinct CDR3 sequences, more than 15% of them seen once. The sequences come from PBMCs, mostly from graft donor cells, collected 360 days after TCRalphabeta/CD19-depleted stem cell transplant. These TCRs come from a male patient between 2 and 15 years old who had a stem cell transplant for acute lymphoblastic leukemia, so the T cells may come from the graft donor. Both conserved end residues are part of each CDR3. D genes are given only for firm matches. Size tells how often a clone was seen (once, few, many) or the class of an expanded clone, and some rows leave it out.

TRBV28,-,-,TRBJ2-5,TGTGCCACCTGGTATGGCGAGACCCAGTACTTC,CATWYGETQYF
TRBV5-1,-,few,TRBJ1-1,TGCGCCAGCAGCTGGGACAAGACTGAAGCTTTCTTT,CASSWDKTEAFF
TRBV28,TRBD1,-,TRBJ2-5,TGTGCCACCGGGACAGGGGACGGGCGGCGAGAGACCCAGTACTTC,CATGTGDGRRETQYF
TRBV6-1,TRBD2,few,TRBJ2-3,TGTGCCAGTGGCTTGATCAGACTAGCGGGGGGCCTAGGTACGAATACGCAGTATTTT,CASGLIRLAGGLGTNTQYF
TRBV5-1,-,few,TRBJ2-3,TGCGCCAGCAGCTTGTTAGCGAGCACAGATACGCAGTATTTT,CASSLLASTDTQYF
TRBV20-1,TRBD1,many,TRBJ2-1,TGCAGTGCTAGACTTACAGGGGGATATGAGCAGTTCTTC,CSARLTGGYEQFF
TRBV3-1,-,few,TRBJ2-7,TGTGCCAGCATCTACCCCATGAGGGGGAGGGTATACGAGCAGTACTTC,CASIYPMRGRVYEQYF
TRBV7-6,-,few,TRBJ1-2,TGTGCCAGCAGCTTCTGTGGCTACACCTTC,CASSFCGYTF
TRBV11-3,-,-,TRBJ2-7,TGTGCCAGCAGTTTCGTGGGGAACGAGCAGTACTTC,CASSFVGNEQYF
TRBV5-1,TRBD1,-,TRBJ1-2,TGCGCCAGCAGCGAAAGACAGGGGGCCGACAACTATGGCTACACCTTC,CASSERQGADNYGYTF
TRBV7-3,-,-,TRBJ2-5,TGTGCCAGCAGCCTACAAACCGGGCCCCAAGAGACCCAGTACTTC,CASSLQTGPQETQYF
TRBV7-8,-,-,TRBJ2-5,TGTGCCAGCAGCTTATCGGGGCAGGGAGGACAGACCCAGTACTTC,CASSLSGQGGQTQYF
TRBV7-3,-,-,TRBJ2-7,TGTGCCAGCAGTCCACAGGGAGGAAACTACGAGCAGTACTTC,CASSPQGGNYEQYF
TRBV6-2/TRBV6-3,-,-,TRBJ2-6,TGTGCCAGCGCCGAACAGCCCACCAAAATCTCTGGGGCCAACGTCCTGACTTTC,CASAEQPTKISGANVLTF
TRBV29-1,TRBD1,-,TRBJ1-1,TGCAGCGTAAAGACAGGGAGCGCTGAAGCTTTCTTT,CSVKTGSAEAFF
TRBV5-1,-,-,TRBJ1-3,TGCGCCAGCAGCTCCCTAGCAGGAAACACCATATATTTT,CASSSLAGNTIYF
TRBV2,-,few,TRBJ2-2,TGTGCCAGCAGTGACGCAGGGGTCGGGGAGCTGTTTTTT,CASSDAGVGELFF
TRBV27,-,-,TRBJ1-2,TGTGCCAGCAGTCAACTCGGGGCCTATGGCTACACCTTC,CASSQLGAYGYTF
TRBV7-9,-,-,TRBJ1-1,TGTGCCAGCAGCTTAGCAGGCCCACGAAAGGTGAACACTGAAGCTTTCTTT,CASSLAGPRKVNTEAFF
TRBV27,-,-,TRBJ2-7,TGTGCCAGCAGCCTAAGAGGGGGGGTCTACGAGCAGTACTTC,CASSLRGGVYEQYF
TRBV11-2,TRBD1,many,TRBJ2-7,TGTGCCAGCAGCTTATTCGACAGGGGTTTCTACGAGCAGTACTTC,CASSLFDRGFYEQYF
TRBV7-2,-,-,TRBJ2-7,TGTGCCAGCAGCTATCTATCCTACGAGCAGTACTTC,CASSYLSYEQYF
TRBV20-1,-,few,TRBJ2-7,TGCAGTGCCCGATCGACATGGACCTACGAGCAGTACTTC,CSARSTWTYEQYF
TRBV20-1,-,few,TRBJ1-1,TGCAGTGCTAGCTTAACGGGCGACACTGAAGCTTTCTTT,CSASLTGDTEAFF
TRBV5-1,-,few,TRBJ1-6,TGCGCCAGCAGCTTGGACAGGGACTATAATTCACCCCTCCACTTT,CASSLDRDYNSPLHF
TRBV3-1,-,few,TRBJ1-4,TGTGCCAGCAGCCAAGATGTCGGTGGGGCAACTAATGAAAAACTGTTTTTT,CASSQDVGGATNEKLFF
TRBV29-1,TRBD2,-,TRBJ2-7,TGCAGCGTTGGTGGTGCCGGGACTAGCGGGGGCGACGGGCAGTACTTC,CSVGGAGTSGGDGQYF
TRBV7-2,-,-,TRBJ2-2,TGTGCCAGCAGCTTAGCGGCAGGGAACACCGGGGAGCTGTTTTTT,CASSLAAGNTGELFF
TRBV6-1,TRBD2,few,TRBJ2-7,TGTGCCAGCAGCACCGGGACTAGCGGGGGGAACTCCTACGAGCAGTACTTC,CASSTGTSGGNSYEQYF
TRBV7-8,-,few,TRBJ2-3,TGTGCCAGCAGCTACCCCGGGTCAGCGGCTCTAGGGGATACGCAGTATTTT,CASSYPGSAALGDTQYF
TRBV12-3/TRBV12-4,TRBD2,few,TRBJ2-1,TGTGCCAGCAGCCGCCGGACTAGCGGGGGGGCCTCATCTGAGCAGTTCTTC,CASSRRTSGGASSEQFF
TRBV15,-,-,TRBJ2-2,TGTGCCACCAGTCCCGTCCTTGGTTCAAACACCGGGGAGCTGTTTTTT,CATSPVLGSNTGELFF
TRBV20-1,TRBD1,few,TRBJ1-1,TGCAGTCCGAGGGACAGTGAAGCTTTCTTT,CSPRDSEAFF